Shown below are 28 T cell receptor beta chains from a single sample sequenced in a study of immune evolution from preneoplasia to lung adenocarcinoma. Only in-frame clones appear in the TCRdb table, and some are missing; sequencing was by immunoSEQ multiplex PCR. The sample shows about 26,000 clones, 65% to 75% of them seen only once. Sequenced: FFPE invasive lung adenocarcinoma tissue. Source of these receptors: a person between 55 and 69 years old with invasive lung adenocarcinoma. Some clones in this sample may be carry-over from other donors' samples.

The J gene is TRBJ2-3, the V gene TRBV28, with TRBD2 matching 7 bases. Germline CDR1 MDHEN, CDR2 SYDVKM. Losses at the gene ends were 5 bases for V and 0 bases for J; bases not matched to a gene: 17. The CDR3 extends over 19 amino acids. CDR3 sequence: CASSTTWGGYHPSTDTQYF. The CDR3 bases are TGTGCCAGCAGTACCACGTGGGGGGGGTACCATCCTAGCACAGATACGCAGTATTTT.

The chain links TRBV5-4 to TRBJ2-7; no firm D call. The germline V gene has CDR1 SGHNT and CDR2 YYREEE (reference sequence). The germline V and J ends were trimmed by 3 bases and 3 bases, with 4 bases remaining between them. The CDR3 extends over 11 amino acids. This CDR3 is CASSSHYEQYF. The DNA for the CDR3 is TGTGCCAGCAGCTCCCACTACGAGCAGTACTTC.

J is TRBJ2-1 and V is TRBV30; D perhaps matches TRBD1 (6 bases). CDR1 GTSNPN and CDR2 SVGIG come from the germline V gene (reference sequence). The CDR3 contains 12 residues. V gave up 2 bases and J gave up 10 bases, with 12 bases separating them. CDR3 sequence: CAWSWAGQEQFF. DNA for the CDR3: TGTGCCTGGAGTTGGGCAGGACAGGAGCAGTTCTTC.

This chain joins TRBV7-3 and TRBJ2-3, with a weak D call TRBD2 (6 bases). V shed 4 bases and J shed 8 bases, with 22 bases lying between them. Per germline, CDR1 SGHTA and CDR2 FQGTGA. This CDR3 region has 16 residues. The CDR3 spells CASSSLSGQGVGTQYF. The CDR3 coding sequence is TGTGCCAGCAGCTCCCTGAGCGGGCAGGGAGTTGGTACGCAGTATTTT.

This clone was observed a handful of times. The rearrangement joins TRBV27 to TRBJ2-2; 13 nucleotides align to TRBD2. This CDR3 spans 17 amino acids. Germline V gene sequence: CDR1 MNHEY, CDR2 SMNVEV (reference sequence). Germline trimming cut 3 bases from V and 5 bases from J; bases unmatched to any gene: 6. The CDR3 loop is CASSFTSGRATTGELFF. The CDR3, as DNA: TGTGCCAGCAGTTTCACTAGCGGGAGGGCCACGACCGGGGAGCTGTTTTTT.

V usage is TRBV7-9 and J usage is TRBJ2-5, with TRBD2 identical over 8 bases. CDR1 is SEHNR and CDR2 is FQNEAQ in the germline V gene (reference sequence). V shed 1 base, J shed 2 bases, and the junction held 6 bases outside the gene matches. This CDR3 comprises 16 residues. This CDR3 is CASSLGGTSGQETQYF. The CDR3 bases are TGTGCCAGCAGCTTAGGGGGTACTAGCGGTCAAGAGACCCAGTACTTC.

The chain joins TRBV5-6 to TRBJ2-5; 11 bases agree with TRBD1. Trimming removed 0 bases from V and 4 bases from J; junction bases left unmatched: 5. Per the germline V gene, CDR1 is SGHDT and CDR2 is YYEEEE. The CDR3 has 16 residues. CDR3 bases: TGTGCCAGCAGCTTGGCCGGGACAGGGGGGGTAGAGACCCAGTACTTC. This gives the protein CASSLAGTGGVETQYF.

CDR3 DNA: TGTGCCACAAATTCCGGCAGGGCAGAGACCCAGTACTTC. This gives the protein CATNSGRAETQYF. The chain couples TRBV15 to TRBJ2-5, with D maybe TRBD1 (5 bases). Germline CDR1 and CDR2: LNHNV and YYDKDF (reference sequence). V lost 9 bases and J lost 4, with 15 bases in between. The CDR3 runs 13 residues.

The chain recombines TRBV28 with TRBJ2-1; TRBD1 might be the D (6 bases). From germline, CDR1 is MDHEN and CDR2 SYDVKM. This CDR3 is built from 12 residues. Trimming cost V 5 bases and J 4 bases, with 6 bases left between them. CDR3 residues: CASSRGYNEQFF. The CDR3 bases are TGTGCCAGCAGTAGGGGGTACAATGAGCAGTTCTTC.

The J gene is TRBJ2-1, the V gene TRBV28; the D gene is possibly TRBD2 (6 bases). Germline CDR1 is MDHEN and CDR2 is SYDVKM. V lost 6 bases, J lost 1 base, and 13 bases lay in between. This CDR3 has 15 amino acids. The CDR3 reads CASRGRGGSYNEQFF. In DNA form, the CDR3 reads TGTGCCAGCAGAGGGCGGGGTGGGTCCTACAATGAGCAGTTCTTC.

The chain couples TRBV6-5 to TRBJ2-3; D is perhaps TRBD2 (5 bases). CDR3 length: 14 residues. Between the trimmed V and J ends, which lost 5 bases and 4 bases, there was a span of 13 bases. CDR1 is MNHEY and CDR2 is SVGAGI in the germline V gene. The CDR3: CASSPGRGPDTQYF. The CDR3 nucleotides are TGTGCCAGCAGTCCCGGACGGGGTCCAGATACGCAGTATTTT.

The DNA for the CDR3 is TGTGCCAGCAGTTCCCGGGGACAGGTCACCTACGAGCAGTACTTC. Translation gives CASSSRGQVTYEQYF. The chain combines TRBV27 with TRBJ2-7, with 8 bases aligning to TRBD1. J gave up 2 bases and V 4 bases, and 7 bases lay outside the gene matches. Looked up from germline, CDR1 is MNHEY and CDR2 is SMNVEV (reference sequence). The CDR3 spans 15 residues.

The genes are TRBV5-4 and TRBJ2-1, with 12 bases identical to TRBD2. This CDR3 is built from 17 residues. J was trimmed by 0 bases and V by 4 bases; bases with no gene match: 5. Germline CDR1 reads SGHNT; CDR2 reads YYREEE (reference sequence). CDR3 sequence reads: CASSKPSGRASYNEQFF. As DNA, the CDR3 is TGTGCCAGCAGCAAACCTAGCGGGAGGGCCTCCTACAATGAGCAGTTCTTC. Based on the CDR3 plus reference TRBV5-4 and TRBJ2-1, the full variable domain is ETGVTQSPTHLIKTRGQQVTLRCSSQSGHNTVSWYQQALGQGPQFIFQYYREEENGRGNFPPRFSGLQFPNYSSELNVNALELDDSALYLCASSKPSGRASYNEQFFGPGTRLTVL.

The chain uses TRBV15 and TRBJ1-1, with D unresolved. V was shortened by 0 bases and J by 0 bases, with 2 bases between the two germline ends. The CDR3 consists of 13 residues. The germline CDR1 and CDR2 sequences are LNHNV and YYDKDF (reference sequence). The CDR3 loop is CATSRDMNTEAFF. In DNA, the CDR3 is TGTGCCACCAGCAGAGACATGAACACTGAAGCTTTCTTT. The full variable domain, rest sourced from reference TRBV15 and TRBJ1-1, is DAMVIQNPRYQVTQFGKPVTLSCSQTLNHNVMYWYQQKSSQAPKLLFHYYDKDFNNEADTPDNFQSRRPNTSFCFLDIRSPGLGDTAMYLCATSRDMNTEAFFGQGTRLTVV.

The rearrangement joins TRBV28 to TRBJ1-2; D ambiguous. CDR1 is MDHEN and CDR2 is SYDVKM in the germline V gene. V lost 2 bases and J 3 bases, leaving 10 bases between the germline ends. The CDR3 is made up of 14 amino acids. CDR3 residues: CASSLDNRYYGYTF. The CDR3 region has the DNA TGTGCCAGCAGTTTAGATAACAGATACTATGGCTACACCTTC.

The rearrangement links TRBV19 to TRBJ1-2; a weak D match, TRBD1 (5 bases). Germline CDR1 LNHDA, CDR2 SQIVND (reference sequence). The V end lost 2 bases, the J end lost 3 bases, and 13 bases lay between the germline ends. This CDR3 has 15 residues. The CDR3 loop reads CASSIYGAVYYGYTF. The CDR3, as DNA: TGTGCCAGTAGTATATATGGGGCCGTTTACTATGGCTACACCTTC. Complete variable domain (other parts from reference TRBV19 and TRBJ1-2): DGGITQSPKYLFRKEGQNVTLSCEQNLNHDAMYWYRQDPGQGLRLIYYSQIVNDFQKGDIAEGYSVSREKKESFPLTVTSAQKNPTAFYLCASSIYGAVYYGYTFGSGTRLTVV.

The chain recombines TRBV9 with TRBJ2-3; D is possibly TRBD2 (5 bases). The V end lost 0 bases, the J end lost 4 bases, and 9 bases lay between the germline ends. This CDR3 has 14 residues. Germline-derived CDR1 and CDR2 are SGDLS and YYNGEE. The CDR3 here is CASSVGGRADTQYF. Written as DNA, the CDR3 is TGTGCCAGCAGCGTAGGTGGGCGGGCAGATACGCAGTATTTT. The variable domain in full, with the rest retrieved from reference TRBV9 and TRBJ2-3, is DSGVTQTPKHLITATGQRVTLRCSPRSGDLSVYWYQQSLDQGLQFLIQYYNGEERAKGNILERFSAQQFPDLHSELNLSSLELGDSALYFCASSVGGRADTQYFGPGTRLTVL.

The chain is built from TRBV7-6 and TRBJ1-2; D unresolved. V was shortened by 5 bases and J by 3 bases, with 7 bases between the two germline ends. Looked up from germline, CDR1 is SGHVS and CDR2 is FNYEAQ. The CDR3 has 12 residues. The CDR3 coding sequence is TGTGCCAGCAGCCCACGGGACTATGGCTACACCTTC. Translated, it gives CASSPRDYGYTF.

The CDR3 DNA reads TGTGCCAGCAGTTTAACGAGCGGTACAGCGTATGGCTACACCTTC. This gives the protein CASSLTSGTAYGYTF. The chain carries TRBV27 and TRBJ1-2; D is unresolved. Germline CDR1 MNHEY, CDR2 SMNVEV (reference sequence). The CDR3 length is 15 residues. V was cut by 2 bases and J by 5 bases, with 15 bases left in between.

The V call is TRBV5-1, the J call TRBJ1-2; D uncertain. Trimming took 4 bases from V and 0 from J, leaving 10 bases between them. CDR1 SGHRS and CDR2 YFSETQ come from the germline V gene. The CDR3 runs to 14 residues. CDR3 sequence reads: CASSHESANYGYTF. The CDR3 region has the DNA TGCGCCAGCAGCCATGAATCAGCTAACTATGGCTACACCTTC. Complete variable domain (other parts from reference TRBV5-1 and TRBJ1-2): KAGVTQTPRYLIKTRGQQVTLSCSPISGHRSVSWYQQTPGQGLQFLFEYFSETQRNKGNFPGRFSGRQFSNSRSEMNVSTLELGDSALYLCASSHESANYGYTFGSGTRLTVV.

The chain uses TRBV18 and TRBJ2-7; 9 nucleotides line up with TRBD2. CDR3 size: 13 residues. V shed 3 bases, J shed 13 bases, and the junction held 10 bases outside the gene matches. Germline CDR1 reads KGHSH; CDR2 reads LQKENI. The CDR3 loop is CASSPGLAETEYF. CDR3 coding DNA: TGTGCCAGCTCACCGGGACTAGCTGAAACAGAATACTTC. The variable domain in full, completed from reference TRBV18 and TRBJ2-7, reads NAGVMQNPRHLVRRRGQEARLRCSPMKGHSHVYWYRQLPEEGLKFMVYLQKENIIDESGMPKERFSAEFPKEGPSILRIQQVVRGDSAAYFCASSPGLAETEYFGPGTRLTVT.

This clone is labeled medium-sized. This chain links TRBV7-6 with TRBJ2-5; possibly TRBD2 for D (6 bases). Per the germline V gene, CDR1 is SGHVS and CDR2 is FNYEAQ. The V gene lost 4 bases and the J gene lost 7 bases, with 13 bases spanning the gap. The CDR3 is 13 amino acids. The CDR3 DNA reads as TGTGCCAGCAGCTCGGGCCCCGGGGGGACCCAGTACTTC. Its protein product is CASSSGPGGTQYF.

This clone ranks as medium-sized. The rearrangement links TRBV7-2 to TRBJ1-2; a weak D match, TRBD1 (6 bases). V dropped 5 bases and J dropped 4 bases, with 14 bases sitting between them. This CDR3 has 14 residues. Germline CDR1 reads SGHTA; CDR2 reads FQGNSA. CDR3 amino acids: CASSARQGTYGYTF. The CDR3 DNA is TGTGCCAGCAGCGCGCGGCAGGGGACCTATGGCTACACCTTC. Full variable domain (rest looked up from reference TRBV7-2 and TRBJ1-2): GAGVSQSPSNKVTEKGKDVELRCDPISGHTALYWYRQSLGQGLEFLIYFQGNSAPDKSGLPSDRFSAERTGGSVSTLTIQRTQQEDSAVYLCASSARQGTYGYTFGSGTRLTVV.

This chain connects TRBV15 to TRBJ2-7, with D perhaps TRBD1 or TRBD2 (5 bases each). CDR3 size: 14 residues. Per germline, CDR1 LNHNV and CDR2 YYDKDF (reference sequence). V lost 3 bases and J lost 1, with 10 bases in between. This chain's CDR3 is CATSRRGPSYEQYF. CDR3 coding DNA: TGTGCCACCAGCAGGAGGGGTCCGTCCTACGAGCAGTACTTC.

This chain links TRBV7-2 with TRBJ2-7; 7 bases match TRBD1. Germline CDR1 is SGHTA and CDR2 is FQGNSA. The CDR3 totals 15 residues. Trimming cost V 5 bases and J 3 bases; bases outside gene matches: 10. CDR3 DNA sequence: TGTGCCAGCAGCGCTGGACAGGCATTCGGCTACGAGCAGTACTTC. Translated: CASSAGQAFGYEQYF.

This clone has only a few counts. V and J are TRBV18 and TRBJ2-2; D possibly corresponds to TRBD1 (5 bases). Germline CDR1 KGHSH, CDR2 LQKENI. V was trimmed by 3 bases and J by 4 bases, leaving 15 bases between them. The CDR3 spans 16 residues. The CDR3 sequence: CASSPAGQGSTGELFF. CDR3 nucleotide sequence: TGTGCCAGCTCACCGGCAGGGCAGGGAAGCACCGGGGAGCTGTTTTTT.

The chain is built from TRBV2 and TRBJ2-3; TRBD1 agrees at 7 bases. The CDR3 loop spans 14 amino acids. The germline CDR1 and CDR2 sequences are SNHLY and FYNNEI. The V gene end was trimmed by 5 bases and the J gene end by 2 bases; junction bases not matched to a gene: 4. CDR3 sequence (DNA): TGTGCCAGCAGTTACGACAGGGCCACAGATACGCAGTATTTT. Its translation: CASSYDRATDTQYF. The full variable domain, in which reference TRBV2 and TRBJ2-3 provide the parts outside the CDR3, is EPEVTQTPSHQVTQMGQEVILRCVPISNHLYFYWYRQILGQKVEFLVSFYNNEISEKSEIFDDQFSVERPDGSNFTLKIRSTKLEDSAMYFCASSYDRATDTQYFGPGTRLTVL.

In its sample, this clone was seen a few times. The chain employs TRBV28 and TRBJ1-4; D is uncertain. The length of the CDR3 is 12 residues. Trimming stripped 7 bases from V and 8 bases from J, with 11 bases between. Germline V gives CDR1 MDHEN, CDR2 SYDVKM. CDR3 sequence reads: CASTSRREKLFF. The CDR3 DNA sequence: TGTGCCAGCACCTCCCGTCGGGAAAAACTGTTTTTT.